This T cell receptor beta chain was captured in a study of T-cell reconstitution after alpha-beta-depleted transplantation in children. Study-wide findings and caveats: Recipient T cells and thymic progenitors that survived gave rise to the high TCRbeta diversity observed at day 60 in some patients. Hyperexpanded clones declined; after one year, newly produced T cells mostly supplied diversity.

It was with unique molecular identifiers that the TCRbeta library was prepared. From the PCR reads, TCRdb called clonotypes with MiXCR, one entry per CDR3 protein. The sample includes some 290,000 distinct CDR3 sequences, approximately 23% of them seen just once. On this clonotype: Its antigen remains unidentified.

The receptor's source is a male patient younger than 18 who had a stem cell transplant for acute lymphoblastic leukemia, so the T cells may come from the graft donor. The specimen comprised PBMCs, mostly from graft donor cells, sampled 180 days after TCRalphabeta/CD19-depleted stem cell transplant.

The CDR3 coding sequence is TGTGCCAGCAGCCAAGCGGACTACGAGCAGTACTTC. Protein sequence: CASSQADYEQYF. The V call is TRBV3-1, the J call TRBJ2-7, with no clear D. The V gene's germline CDR1 is LGHDT and CDR2 YNNKEL (reference sequence). Trimming left V 1 base short and J 3 bases short, with 4 bases between. The CDR3 covers 12 residues.